This T cell receptor beta chain was documented in a study of cytomegalovirus exposure and HLA in healthy donors. Overall study findings and caveats: V- and J-gene trimming in TCR beta was tied to a missense DCLRE1C variant by an analysis performed later.

The CDR3 loop spans 14 amino acids. The germline gives CDR1 LNHDA, CDR2 SQIVND (reference sequence). V lost 4 bases to trimming and J lost 6 bases, with 15 bases between them. The primer mix had 60 Vbeta and 13 Jbeta primers. Clones were sequenced by immunoSEQ multiplex PCR, and TCRdb holds only the in-frame ones, with some missing. Counted here are 150,000 or so clones, roughly 73% occurring once; the ten biggest clones make up about 1.5%. A remark on this clone: Antigen unknown.

This receptor was identified in a woman aged 18-29 years in good health and CMV-seronegative. Sequencing input: PBMCs. The chain couples TRBV19 to TRBJ1-2, with a possible D match to TRBD1 (6 bases). CDR3 bases: TGTGCCAGTAGTAACCGACAGGAGTACAATGGCTACACCTTC. Encoded protein: CASSNRQEYNGYTF.